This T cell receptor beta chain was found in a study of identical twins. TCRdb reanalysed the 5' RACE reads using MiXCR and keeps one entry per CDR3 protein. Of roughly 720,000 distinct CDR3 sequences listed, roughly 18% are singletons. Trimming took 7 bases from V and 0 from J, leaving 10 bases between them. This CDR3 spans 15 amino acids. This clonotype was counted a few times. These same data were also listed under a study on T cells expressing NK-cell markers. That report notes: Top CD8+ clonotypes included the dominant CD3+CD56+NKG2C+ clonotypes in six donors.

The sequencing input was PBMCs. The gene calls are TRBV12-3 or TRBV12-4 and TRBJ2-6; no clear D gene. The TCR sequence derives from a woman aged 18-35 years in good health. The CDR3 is CASTQKFSGANVLTF. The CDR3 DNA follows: TGTGCCAGCACCCAAAAGTTCTCTGGGGCCAACGTCCTGACTTTC.